The present T cell receptor (beta chain) was sequenced within a study of blood T cell repertoires in COVID-19. For the study at large: Acute and convalescent COVID-19 samples came from the United States, Italy and Spain. PBMCs, B-cell-depleted T cells, or T cells were the source of the cDNA or gDNA that made up the material.

Per the authors' pipeline: Reference gene primer amplification in the assay estimated nucleated cell counts. Measured with immunoSEQ multiplex PCR; TCRdb has only the in-frame clones, and not every one. V, J and clone size are those of that table, while D and trimming were read from the DNA. The table records about 110,000 clones, just over 90% of them present only once. This receptor was taken from a woman aged 25 to 39 with acute or convalescent COVID-19. The sample comprised peripheral blood.

The CDR3 loop reads CSVVGLADYEQYF. The CDR3 coding sequence is TGCAGCGTTGTGGGACTAGCGGACTACGAGCAGTACTTC. The chain employs TRBV29-1 and TRBJ2-7, with TRBD2 matching 11 bases. Germline values: CDR1 SQVTM, CDR2 ANQGSEA. V was pared by 4 bases and J by 3 bases, with 2 bases of the junction left unmatched. The CDR3 consists of 13 residues.